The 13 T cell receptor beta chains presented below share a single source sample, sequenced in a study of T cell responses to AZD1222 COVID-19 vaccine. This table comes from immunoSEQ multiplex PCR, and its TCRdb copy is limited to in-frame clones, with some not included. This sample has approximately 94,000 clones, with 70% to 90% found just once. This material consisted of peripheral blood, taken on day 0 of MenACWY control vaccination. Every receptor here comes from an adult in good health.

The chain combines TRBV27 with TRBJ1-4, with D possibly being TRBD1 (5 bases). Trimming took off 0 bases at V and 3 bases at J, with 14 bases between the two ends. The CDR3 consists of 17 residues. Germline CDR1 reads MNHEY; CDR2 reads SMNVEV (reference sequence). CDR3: CASSLSPPQGANEKLFF. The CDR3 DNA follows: TGTGCCAGCAGTTTATCGCCCCCGCAAGGGGCTAATGAAAAACTGTTTTTT.

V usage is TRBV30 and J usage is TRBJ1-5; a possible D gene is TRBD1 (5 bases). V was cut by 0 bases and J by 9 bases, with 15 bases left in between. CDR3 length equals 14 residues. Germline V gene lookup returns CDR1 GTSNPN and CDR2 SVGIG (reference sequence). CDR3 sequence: CAWSVGTPVGPQHF. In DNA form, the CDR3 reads TGTGCCTGGAGTGTTGGGACCCCCGTGGGGCCCCAGCATTTT. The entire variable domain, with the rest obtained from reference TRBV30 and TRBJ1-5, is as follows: SQTIHQWPATLVQPVGSPLSLECTVEGTSNPNLYWYRQAAGRGLQLLFYSVGIGQISSEVPQNLSASRPQDRQFILSSKKLLLSDSGFYLCAWSVGTPVGPQHFGDGTRLSIL.

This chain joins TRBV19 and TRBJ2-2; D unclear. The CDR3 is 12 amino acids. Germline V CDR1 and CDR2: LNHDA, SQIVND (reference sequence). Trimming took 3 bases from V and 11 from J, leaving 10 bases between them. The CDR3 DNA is TGTGCCAGTAGTATGATACGCGGAGAGCTGTTTTTT. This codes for CASSMIRGELFF.

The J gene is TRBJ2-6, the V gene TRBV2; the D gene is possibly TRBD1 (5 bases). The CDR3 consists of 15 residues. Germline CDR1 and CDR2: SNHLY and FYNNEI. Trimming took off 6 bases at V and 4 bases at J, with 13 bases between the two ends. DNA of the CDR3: TGTGCCAGCAGATTGGGCAGGGCCGGGGCCAACGTCCTGACTTTC. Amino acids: CASRLGRAGANVLTF.

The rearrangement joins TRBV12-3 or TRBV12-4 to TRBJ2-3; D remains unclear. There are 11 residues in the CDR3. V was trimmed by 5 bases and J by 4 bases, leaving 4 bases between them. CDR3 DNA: TGTGCCAGCAGTGACCCAGATACGCAGTATTTT. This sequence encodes CASSDPDTQYF.

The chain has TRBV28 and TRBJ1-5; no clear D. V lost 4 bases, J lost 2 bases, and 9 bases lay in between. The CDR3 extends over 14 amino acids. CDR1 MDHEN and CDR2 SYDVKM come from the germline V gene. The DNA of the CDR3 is TGTGCCAGCAGTTCCCGCTTCGGCAATCAGCCCCAGCATTTT. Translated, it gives CASSSRFGNQPQHF.

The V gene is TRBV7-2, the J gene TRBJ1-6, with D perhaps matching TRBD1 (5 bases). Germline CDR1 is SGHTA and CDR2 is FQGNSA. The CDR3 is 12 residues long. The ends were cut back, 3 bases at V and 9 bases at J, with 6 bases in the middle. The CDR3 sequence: CASSLTVSPLHF. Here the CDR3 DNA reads TGTGCCAGCAGCTTGACAGTTTCACCCCTCCACTTT.

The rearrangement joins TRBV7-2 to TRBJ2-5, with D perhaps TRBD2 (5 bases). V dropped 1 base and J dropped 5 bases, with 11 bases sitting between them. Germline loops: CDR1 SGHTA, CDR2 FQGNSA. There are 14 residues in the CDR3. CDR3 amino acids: CASSLGASRETQYF. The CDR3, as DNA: TGTGCCAGCAGCTTAGGGGCTAGCAGGGAGACCCAGTACTTC.

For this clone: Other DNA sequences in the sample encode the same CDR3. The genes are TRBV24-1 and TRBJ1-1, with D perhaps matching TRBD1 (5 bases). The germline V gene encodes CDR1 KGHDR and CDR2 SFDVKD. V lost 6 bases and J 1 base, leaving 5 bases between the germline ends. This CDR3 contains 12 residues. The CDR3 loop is CATSTGNTEAFF. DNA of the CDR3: TGTGCCACCAGTACAGGGAACACTGAAGCTTTCTTT.

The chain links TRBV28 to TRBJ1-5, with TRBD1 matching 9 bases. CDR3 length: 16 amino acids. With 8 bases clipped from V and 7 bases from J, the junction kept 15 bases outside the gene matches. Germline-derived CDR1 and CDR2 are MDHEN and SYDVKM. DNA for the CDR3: TGTGCCAGCCTGGCCCCCCCCGGGACAGGGCAACAGCCCCAGCATTTT. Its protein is CASLAPPGTGQQPQHF.

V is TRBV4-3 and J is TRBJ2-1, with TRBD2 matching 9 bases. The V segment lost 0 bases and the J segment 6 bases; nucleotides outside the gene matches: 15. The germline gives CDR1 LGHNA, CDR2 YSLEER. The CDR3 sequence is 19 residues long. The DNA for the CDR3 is TGCGCCAGCAGCCAAGATCTTAGGGGTCCTAGCGGGGACCGCAATGAGCAGTTCTTC. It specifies CASSQDLRGPSGDRNEQFF.

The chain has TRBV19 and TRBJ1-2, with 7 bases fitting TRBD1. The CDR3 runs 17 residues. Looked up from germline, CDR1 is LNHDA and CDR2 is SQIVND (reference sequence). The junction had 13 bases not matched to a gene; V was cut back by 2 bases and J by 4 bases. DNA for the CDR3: TGTGCCAGTAGTATAAAGCAGGGGGAAAACCCAATCTATGGCTACACCTTC. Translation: CASSIKQGENPIYGYTF. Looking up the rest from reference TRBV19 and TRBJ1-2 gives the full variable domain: DGGITQSPKYLFRKEGQNVTLSCEQNLNHDAMYWYRQDPGQGLRLIYYSQIVNDFQKGDIAEGYSVSREKKESFPLTVTSAQKNPTAFYLCASSIKQGENPIYGYTFGSGTRLTVV.

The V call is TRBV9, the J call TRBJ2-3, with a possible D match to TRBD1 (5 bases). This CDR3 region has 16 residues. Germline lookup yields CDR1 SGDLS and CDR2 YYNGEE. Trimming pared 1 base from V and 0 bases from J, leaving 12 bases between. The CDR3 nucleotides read TGTGCCAGCAGCGTAATGGGGCAAACGAGCACAGATACGCAGTATTTT. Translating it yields CASSVMGQTSTDTQYF.